The clone carrying this TCR beta chain occurred many times. In the original processing: TCR counts had a median of approximately 96,000 per sample and spanned about 23,224 to 750,000. TCRdb called the RACE reads again in MiXCR, with one record for every CDR3 protein. These V and J calls rely on TCRdb rather than the paper's analysis. Of around 110,000 distinct CDR3 sequences listed, about 12% are singletons. The CDR3 length is 13 residues. The V gene's germline CDR1 is MNHEY and CDR2 SVGEGT. Trimming left V 7 bases short and J 0 bases short, with 10 bases between. This entry comes from a study of human T cells and chemical hapten exposure. Overall study context: Alopecia universalis, totalis or areata was present in patients who were mostly female.

The time point: patch test 1, 2 weeks after DPC sensitization. Indicated treatment: therapeutic diphenylcyclopropenone sensitization with weekly scalp DPC. The rearrangement uses TRBV6-2 or TRBV6-3 and TRBJ2-7; D gene ambiguous. Sequenced here: whole blood, sampled in connection with sensitization to the hapten diphenylcyclopropenone (DPC). The TCR was taken from a woman in her fifties or sixties with alopecia areata. Some clones in this sample may be carry-over from other donors' samples. Here the CDR3 reads CASMAQASYEQYF. CDR3 nucleotides: TGTGCCAGCATGGCGCAGGCCTCCTACGAGCAGTACTTC.